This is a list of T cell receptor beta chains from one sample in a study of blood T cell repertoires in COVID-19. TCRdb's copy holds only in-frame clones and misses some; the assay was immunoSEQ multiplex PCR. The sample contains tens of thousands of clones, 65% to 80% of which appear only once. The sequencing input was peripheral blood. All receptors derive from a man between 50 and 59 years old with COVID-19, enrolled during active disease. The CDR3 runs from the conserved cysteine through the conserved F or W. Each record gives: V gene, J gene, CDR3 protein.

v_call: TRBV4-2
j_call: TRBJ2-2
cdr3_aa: CASSQDLRNTGELFF

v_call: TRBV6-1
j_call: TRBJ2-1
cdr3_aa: CASSEGQAAPSQFF

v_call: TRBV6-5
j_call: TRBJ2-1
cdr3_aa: CASNSRPDSFDEQFF

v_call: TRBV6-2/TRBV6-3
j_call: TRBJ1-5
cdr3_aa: CASSPGQGTLKVEPQHF

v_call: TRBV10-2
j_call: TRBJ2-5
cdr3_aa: CASSDGGAETQYF

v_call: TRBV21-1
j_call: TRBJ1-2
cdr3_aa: CASSGERNVQGYTF

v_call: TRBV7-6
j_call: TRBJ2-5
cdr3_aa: CASSLEVTGGETQYF

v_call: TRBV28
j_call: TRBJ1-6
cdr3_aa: CASSSGQGYNSPLHF

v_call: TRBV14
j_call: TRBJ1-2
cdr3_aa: CASSQAQGAFGYTF

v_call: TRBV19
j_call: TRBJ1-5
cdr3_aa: CASSPTGNNQPQHF

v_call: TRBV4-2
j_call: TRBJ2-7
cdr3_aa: CASSNLDRDFSYEQYF

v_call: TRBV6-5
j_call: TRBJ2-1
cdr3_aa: CASSWSGTDNEQFF

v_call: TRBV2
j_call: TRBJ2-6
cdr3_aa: CASRWDSSGVLTF

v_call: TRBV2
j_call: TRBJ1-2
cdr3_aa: CASIPEKAGNYGYTF

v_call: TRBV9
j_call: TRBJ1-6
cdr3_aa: CASSAYTGVGSPLHF

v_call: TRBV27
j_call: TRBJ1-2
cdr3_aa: CASSHGGQDGYTF

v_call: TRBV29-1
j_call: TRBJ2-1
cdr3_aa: CSVEPGHPSNEQFF

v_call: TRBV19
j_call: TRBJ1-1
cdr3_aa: CASRVSGTGFTEAFF

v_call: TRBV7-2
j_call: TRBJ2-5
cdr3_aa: CASSWGSGLEETQYF

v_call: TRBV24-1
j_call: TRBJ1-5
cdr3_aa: CATSDFPRAKTHQPQHF

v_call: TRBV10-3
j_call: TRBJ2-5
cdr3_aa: CASGGGGDKETQYF

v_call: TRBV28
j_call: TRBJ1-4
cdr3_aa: CASSLTGFELFF

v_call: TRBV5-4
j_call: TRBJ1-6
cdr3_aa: CASSLGGPVYNSPLHF

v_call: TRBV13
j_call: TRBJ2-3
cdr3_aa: CASSGTRRDTQYF

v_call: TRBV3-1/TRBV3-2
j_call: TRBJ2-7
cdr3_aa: CASSRSEGASYEQYF

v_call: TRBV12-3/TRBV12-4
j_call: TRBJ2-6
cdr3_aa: CASSSSGANVLTF

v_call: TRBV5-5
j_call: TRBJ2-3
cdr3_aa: CASTTGNSGVTDTQYF

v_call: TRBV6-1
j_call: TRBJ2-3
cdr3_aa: CASSEQDGGAVDTQYF

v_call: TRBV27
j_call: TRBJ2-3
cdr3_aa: CASSLQPEGTQYF

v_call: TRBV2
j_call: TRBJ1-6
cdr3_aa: CASSEALQGANSPLHF

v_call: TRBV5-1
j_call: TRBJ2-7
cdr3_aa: CASSSGLAGEQYF

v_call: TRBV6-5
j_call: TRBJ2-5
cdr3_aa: CASSSSGRGPYF

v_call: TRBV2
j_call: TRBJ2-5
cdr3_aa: CASSRGTRQETQYF

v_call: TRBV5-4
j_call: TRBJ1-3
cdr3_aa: CASRRIQDDSGNTIYF

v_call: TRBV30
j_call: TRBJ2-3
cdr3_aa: CAWSFGTGGTDTQYF

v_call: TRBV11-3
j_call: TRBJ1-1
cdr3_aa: CASSSLLNTEAFF

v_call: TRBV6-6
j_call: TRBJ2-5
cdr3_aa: CASSYSAQGRETQYF

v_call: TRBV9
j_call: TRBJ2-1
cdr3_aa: CASSVLAYNEQFF

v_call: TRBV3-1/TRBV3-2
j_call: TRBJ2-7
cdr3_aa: CASSPLNRGSYEQYF

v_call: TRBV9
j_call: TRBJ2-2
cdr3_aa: CASSATPGLITGELFF

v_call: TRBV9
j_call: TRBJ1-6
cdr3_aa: CASSDHTGTVNSPLHF

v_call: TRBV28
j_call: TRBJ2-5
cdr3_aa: CASSLRLAGGKTQYF

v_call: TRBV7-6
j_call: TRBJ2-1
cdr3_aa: CASSSGRGGISYNEQFF